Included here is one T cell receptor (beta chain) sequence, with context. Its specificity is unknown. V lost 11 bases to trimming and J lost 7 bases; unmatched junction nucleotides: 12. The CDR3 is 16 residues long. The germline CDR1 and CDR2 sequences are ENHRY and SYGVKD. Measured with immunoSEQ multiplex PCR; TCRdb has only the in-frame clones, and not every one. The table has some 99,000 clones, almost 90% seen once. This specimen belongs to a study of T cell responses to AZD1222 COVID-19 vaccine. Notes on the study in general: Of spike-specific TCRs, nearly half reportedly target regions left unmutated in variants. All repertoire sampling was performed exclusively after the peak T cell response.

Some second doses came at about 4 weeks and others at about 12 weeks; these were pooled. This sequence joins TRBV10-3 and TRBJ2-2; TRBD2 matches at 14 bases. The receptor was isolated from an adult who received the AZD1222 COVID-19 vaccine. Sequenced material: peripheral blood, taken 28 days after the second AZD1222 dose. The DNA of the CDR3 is TGTGCCTCGACCGGGACTAGCGGGAGTCACGGCGGGGAGCTGTTTTTT. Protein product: CASTGTSGSHGGELFF.